These 3 T cell receptor beta chains were sequenced from one sample in a study of blood T cells in healthy people across ages. The authors ran a second PCR of 7 to 11 cycles using a sample-barcoded 5' primer and a J-beta primer mix. TCRdb reprocessed the 5' RACE reads with MiXCR, giving one entry per CDR3 protein. The data show 1.5 million to 2 million distinct CDR3 sequences, with around 50% seen just once and less than 2.5% held by the top ten. The material sequenced was blood. The origin of the receptors is a woman between 40 and 55 years old in good health.

On this clonotype itself: A junction end diverges from the germline sequence, so it may reflect a read error. J is TRBJ1-2 and V is TRBV7-3; 9 nucleotides line up with TRBD1. The CDR3 runs 13 residues. CDR1 is SGHTA, CDR2 FQGTGA, per germline. In DNA form, the CDR3 reads TGTGCCAGCAGCTCCGGACAGGGGAGAGGCTGCACCTTC. This codes for CASSSGQGRGCTF.

This chain links TRBV9 with TRBJ2-1, with no clear D. The CDR3 is 13 amino acids. V was trimmed by 0 bases and J by 8 bases, leaving 9 bases between them. Germline loops: CDR1 SGDLS, CDR2 YYNGEE. CDR3 DNA: TGTGCCAGCAGCGTAGTTCTGGGTCATGAGCAGTTCTTC. Translating gives CASSVVLGHEQFF.

This clonotype came up a few times. The chain is built from TRBV20-1 and TRBJ2-1; 14 bases align to TRBD2. The germline gives CDR1 DFQATT, CDR2 SNEGSKA (reference sequence). V trimming: 0 bases; J trimming: 8 bases; junction bases outside the gene matches: 3. This CDR3 is 15 amino acids long. CDR3 residues: CSARETSGGVYEQFF. The CDR3 DNA reads TGCAGTGCTAGAGAGACTAGCGGGGGGGTCTATGAGCAGTTCTTC.